These 30 T cell receptor beta chains share one sample of origin, sequenced in a study of blood T cell repertoires in COVID-19. Sequenced by immunoSEQ multiplex PCR; TCRdb stores in-frame clones only, minus some. The sample contains roughly 8,500 clones, around 88% of which appear only once. The specimen was peripheral blood. These receptors were obtained from a woman in her forties or fifties with active or convalescent COVID-19.

By its share, this clone is medium-sized (0.01 to 0.1%). The chain couples TRBV5-6 to TRBJ1-2; 10 nucleotides match TRBD1. In germline, CDR1 is SGHDT, CDR2 YYEEEE. The J segment lost 4 bases and the V segment lost 3 bases, leaving 9 bases of the junction unmatched. This CDR3 is built from 16 residues. The CDR3 loop reads CASSWVDRGSGYGYTF. The CDR3 region has the DNA TGTGCCAGCAGCTGGGTGGACAGGGGGTCCGGCTATGGCTACACCTTC.

V gene TRBV5-8 combines with J gene TRBJ1-5; a weak D match, TRBD1 (6 bases). The CDR3 contains 14 residues. Trimming shortened V by 3 bases and J by 3 bases, and 10 bases separated the two germline ends. Germline V gene sequence: CDR1 SGHTS, CDR2 YDEGEE. CDR3 coding DNA: TGTGCCAGCAGCTGGGGACACGTCAATCAGCCCCAGCATTTT. Translated, it gives CASSWGHVNQPQHF.

The V gene is TRBV5-8, the J gene TRBJ2-1; 9 nucleotides agree with TRBD2. From germline, CDR1 is SGHTS and CDR2 YDEGEE. The V and J ends lost 0 bases and 3 bases, in that order; junction bases with no gene match: 1. The CDR3 is 15 residues long. CDR3 in DNA: TGTGCCAGCAGCTTGGGACTAGCGGTCTACAATGAGCAGTTCTTC. It encodes CASSLGLAVYNEQFF.

The chain combines TRBV29-1 with TRBJ1-2; 7 bases are a match to TRBD1. CDR3 length equals 12 residues. Germline assignment: CDR1 SQVTM and CDR2 ANQGSEA. After removal of 3 bases from V and 4 bases from J, the junction contained 2 bases not matched to a gene. The CDR3 nucleotides read TGCAGCGTTGAGGACAGGAGCTATGGCTACACCTTC. Translating gives CSVEDRSYGYTF.

The chain joins TRBV11-2 to TRBJ2-1, with D possibly TRBD1 on 5 matching bases. Germline-derived CDR1 and CDR2 are SGHAT and FQNNGV. Deletions cut 6 bases from V and 4 bases from J, with 10 bases between. This CDR3 spans 13 amino acids. CDR3: CASSRQIYNEQFF. Written as DNA, the CDR3 is TGTGCCAGCAGTCGACAGATATACAATGAGCAGTTCTTC. Combining the CDR3 with reference TRBV11-2 and TRBJ2-1 gives the whole variable domain EAGVAQSPRYKIIEKRQSVAFWCNPISGHATLYWYQQILGQGPKLLIQFQNNGVVDDSQLPKDRFSAERLKGVDSTLKIQPAKLEDSAVYLCASSRQIYNEQFFGPGTRLTVL.

The J gene is TRBJ1-2, the V gene TRBV11-2; D gene unclear. The CDR3 consists of 13 residues. Germline assignment: CDR1 SGHAT and CDR2 FQNNGV. Trimming cost V 1 base and J 5 bases, with 8 bases left between them. The CDR3 DNA follows: TGTGCCAGCAGCTTAGGTGGCCGTTATGGCTACACCTTC. Translation: CASSLGGRYGYTF. Drawing the rest from reference TRBV11-2 and TRBJ1-2, the complete variable domain is EAGVAQSPRYKIIEKRQSVAFWCNPISGHATLYWYQQILGQGPKLLIQFQNNGVVDDSQLPKDRFSAERLKGVDSTLKIQPAKLEDSAVYLCASSLGGRYGYTFGSGTRLTVV.

The rearrangement links TRBV6-2 or TRBV6-3 to TRBJ2-7; the match to TRBD2 covers 10 bases. CDR3 size: 15 residues. Germline assignment: CDR1 MNHEY and CDR2 SVGEGT. The V segment lost 5 bases and the J segment 1 base; nucleotides outside the gene matches: 5. CDR3 in DNA: TGTGCCAGCAGTCCCGCTAGCGGGGGATCCTACGAGCAGTACTTC. The encoded protein is CASSPASGGSYEQYF.

This chain uses TRBV30 with TRBJ1-1, with a tentative D call TRBD1 (5 bases). V was trimmed by 2 bases and J by 1 base, leaving 8 bases between them. This CDR3 contains 13 residues. Germline lookup yields CDR1 GTSNPN and CDR2 SVGIG (reference sequence). The chain's CDR3 is CAWSRQGNTEAFF. CDR3 bases: TGTGCCTGGAGTCGTCAGGGGAACACTGAAGCTTTCTTT.

The gene calls are TRBV29-1 and TRBJ2-1; D is undetermined. V dropped 4 bases and J dropped 4 bases, with 5 bases sitting between them. Germline lookup yields CDR1 SQVTM and CDR2 ANQGSEA. The CDR3 extends over 11 amino acids. For the CDR3, the DNA is TGCAGCGTTGCCCCATACAATGAGCAGTTCTTC. Translated: CSVAPYNEQFF.

V and J are TRBV28 and TRBJ1-1, with 7 bases aligning to TRBD1. The CDR3 covers 15 residues. With V trimmed by 5 bases and J by 5 bases, 11 bases remained unmatched. CDR1 is MDHEN, CDR2 SYDVKM, per germline. CDR3 sequence: CASSPPTGMRTEAFF. The CDR3 coding sequence is TGTGCCAGCAGTCCGCCGACAGGGATGAGAACTGAAGCTTTCTTT.

The chain combines TRBV20-1 with TRBJ1-2; no firm D call. In germline, CDR1 is DFQATT, CDR2 SNEGSKA (reference sequence). The ends were cut back, 4 bases at V and 8 bases at J, with 8 bases in the middle. The CDR3 covers 10 residues. CDR3 residues: CSANQAGYTF. The CDR3 coding sequence is TGCAGTGCTAACCAGGCAGGCTACACCTTC.

This clone turned up a few times. The rearrangement links TRBV6-2 or TRBV6-3 to TRBJ2-7; 7 bases match TRBD1. CDR1 and CDR2 from the germline V gene are MNHEY and SVGEGT. V shed 5 bases and J 4 bases; nucleotides not matched to a gene: 11. CDR3 length equals 15 residues. The CDR3 here is CASSPVETGRYEQYF. CDR3 nucleotide sequence: TGTGCCAGCAGTCCGGTGGAGACAGGGCGGTACGAGCAGTACTTC.

The chain links TRBV7-9 to TRBJ2-3, with D tentatively TRBD2 (6 bases). V was trimmed by 5 bases and J by 0 bases, leaving 9 bases between them. CDR3 length: 14 amino acids. In germline, CDR1 is SEHNR, CDR2 FQNEAQ (reference sequence). The CDR3 DNA reads as TGTGCCAGCAGCCAGACTAGTAGCACAGATACGCAGTATTTT. It encodes CASSQTSSTDTQYF.

The chain joins TRBV12-3 or TRBV12-4 to TRBJ1-2, with D unresolved. V lost 7 bases and J 4 bases, leaving 7 bases between the germline ends. The CDR3 is 11 amino acids. This CDR3 reads CASIDSYGYTF. CDR3 coding DNA: TGTGCCAGCATCGACTCCTATGGCTACACCTTC.

This clone appeared once. The chain is built from TRBV27 and TRBJ1-1; weak D call: TRBD1 (6 bases). Per germline, CDR1 MNHEY and CDR2 SMNVEV (reference sequence). Trimming took 0 bases from V and 1 from J, leaving 6 bases between them. This CDR3 contains 14 residues. The CDR3: CASSLSTGNTEAFF. The DNA for the CDR3 is TGTGCCAGCAGTTTATCGACAGGGAACACTGAAGCTTTCTTT.

The chain has TRBV5-6 and TRBJ2-7; D may be TRBD1 (5 bases). Germline CDR1 reads SGHDT; CDR2 reads YYEEEE. V lost 2 bases, J lost 1 base, and 10 bases lay in between. The CDR3 loop spans 14 amino acids. The CDR3 protein is CASSFPDSSYEQYF. The CDR3 nucleotides are TGTGCCAGCAGCTTTCCCGACAGTTCCTACGAGCAGTACTTC.

The chain is built from TRBV9 and TRBJ1-3, with D unresolved. This CDR3 has 13 residues. Trimming pared 5 bases from V and 0 bases from J, leaving 6 bases between. Germline values: CDR1 SGDLS, CDR2 YYNGEE. In DNA form, the CDR3 reads TGTGCCAGCAGGGCGGACTCTGGAAACACCATATATTTT. It specifies CASRADSGNTIYF.

The chain joins TRBV11-3 to TRBJ2-1; the match to TRBD2 covers 8 bases. Germline-derived CDR1 and CDR2 are SGHNT and YENEEA. The CDR3 contains 16 residues. The trim removed 5 bases at V and 0 bases at J, leaving 6 bases unmatched. The CDR3 loop reads CASSLSGVVSYNEQFF. For the CDR3, the DNA is TGTGCCAGCAGCCTTAGCGGGGTTGTCTCCTACAATGAGCAGTTCTTC.

The chain recombines TRBV18 with TRBJ1-1; D remains ambiguous. V lost 3 bases and J lost 3, with 8 bases in between. This CDR3 has 13 amino acids. The V gene's germline CDR1 is KGHSH and CDR2 LQKENI. The DNA for the CDR3 is TGTGCCAGCTCACCCAATCGGGACACTGAAGCTTTCTTT. It is translated as CASSPNRDTEAFF.

The chain is built from TRBV7-8 and TRBJ1-2; no definite D call. Per germline, CDR1 SGHVS and CDR2 FQNEAQ. Between the trimmed V and J ends, which lost 3 bases and 4 bases, there was a span of 12 bases. This CDR3 is 14 amino acids long. CDR3 region: CASSLLEVSYGYTF. CDR3 coding DNA: TGTGCCAGCAGCTTGCTAGAGGTATCCTATGGCTACACCTTC.

The CDR3 here is CASSAGQSVYEQYF. The CDR3 bases are TGTGCCAGCAGCGCTGGTCAGTCAGTCTACGAGCAGTACTTC. The rearrangement links TRBV7-9 to TRBJ2-7; D not certain. The germline gives CDR1 SEHNR, CDR2 FQNEAQ (reference sequence). V was trimmed by 5 bases and J by 3 bases, leaving 14 bases between them. CDR3 length equals 14 residues.

The chain uses TRBV28 and TRBJ1-3; D call uncertain. The CDR3 runs to 17 residues. Germline V gives CDR1 MDHEN, CDR2 SYDVKM. Trimming took off 6 bases at V and 5 bases at J, with 23 bases between the two ends. The CDR3 here is CASSPPTVNSFRNTIYF. The CDR3 DNA is TGTGCCAGCAGCCCACCCACAGTAAACTCATTTCGAAACACCATATATTTT.

The chain employs TRBV3-1 (or the pseudogene TRBV3-2) and TRBJ2-1; TRBD2 matches at 7 bases. Germline CDR1 reads LGHDT; CDR2 reads YNNKEL (reference sequence). V dropped 1 base and J dropped 2; count of bases not matched to a gene: 2. The CDR3 length is 15 residues. This CDR3 reads CASSQGGRAYNEQFF. CDR3 coding DNA: TGTGCCAGCAGCCAAGGGGGGAGGGCCTACAATGAGCAGTTCTTC.

The chain joins TRBV18 to TRBJ2-7; D is uncertain. The CDR3 extends over 14 amino acids. In germline, CDR1 is KGHSH, CDR2 LQKENI. Trimming stripped 3 bases from V and 11 bases from J, with 20 bases between. CDR3 region: CASSPEHRPGSEYF. CDR3 bases: TGTGCCAGCTCACCGGAGCACCGTCCCGGGTCTGAGTACTTC.

The chain combines TRBV29-1 with TRBJ1-1; a weak D match, TRBD1 (6 bases). The CDR3 has 13 residues. Between the trimmed V and J ends, which lost 5 bases and 3 bases, there was a span of 13 bases. Germline loops: CDR1 SQVTM, CDR2 ANQGSEA. For the CDR3, the DNA is TGCAGCGTTAGGGGAGGGGGGGACACTGAAGCTTTCTTT. The encoded protein is CSVRGGGDTEAFF.

The chain employs TRBV10-1 and TRBJ1-6, with no clear D. V was trimmed by 5 bases and J by 7 bases, leaving 15 bases between them. The germline CDR1 and CDR2 sequences are WNHNN and SYGVQD (reference sequence). This CDR3 spans 15 amino acids. CDR3: CASSRTVEGNSPLHF. DNA for the CDR3: TGCGCCAGCAGTAGGACGGTCGAGGGAAATTCACCCCTCCACTTT.

This clone is a singleton in its sample. The V and J genes are TRBV19 and TRBJ2-5, with D possibly matching TRBD1 (5 bases). The CDR3 runs to 13 residues. Trimming stripped 6 bases from V and 2 bases from J, with 10 bases between. The V gene's germline CDR1 is LNHDA and CDR2 SQIVND (reference sequence). CDR3 bases: TGTGCCAGTAGGCTACAGGATCAAGAGACCCAGTACTTC. It specifies CASRLQDQETQYF.

V is TRBV2 and J is TRBJ2-7; 9 bases map to TRBD1. Per the germline V gene, CDR1 is SNHLY and CDR2 is FYNNEI. J gave up 5 bases and V 6 bases, and 8 bases lay outside the gene matches. The CDR3 has 14 amino acids. The DNA of the CDR3 is TGTGCCAGCAGCCCCGGGACAGGGAGGAACGAGCAGTACTTC. Its translation: CASSPGTGRNEQYF.

The CDR3 loop reads CASSPGAGSQPQHF. The CDR3 region has the DNA TGTGCCAGCAGCCCAGGGGCAGGGAGTCAGCCCCAGCATTTT. The J gene is TRBJ1-5, the V gene TRBV7-2; the D gene is possibly TRBD1 (6 bases). Trimming shortened V by 5 bases and J by 6 bases, and 14 bases separated the two germline ends. CDR1 is SGHTA and CDR2 is FQGNSA in the germline V gene. The CDR3 length is 14 residues.

The chain combines TRBV25-1 with TRBJ1-6; TRBD1 is a possible D gene (5 bases). Trimming stripped 4 bases from V and 11 bases from J, with 18 bases between. Germline CDR1 is MGHDK and CDR2 is SYGVNS. This CDR3 spans 15 amino acids. CDR3 nucleotide sequence: TGTGCCAGCAGTGCGAACGGGGGGATTTGGGCACCCCTCCACTTT. This sequence encodes CASSANGGIWAPLHF.